A selection of T cell receptor beta chains follows, all from one sample in a study of chemoradiotherapy in HPV16-positive cancers. The data were produced by immunoSEQ multiplex PCR, yet TCRdb's version contains in-frame clones alone and is incomplete. The data show 3,000 to 4,000 clones, 75% to 95% seen once. The material sequenced was blood, taken from a patient who underwent chemoradiotherapy. The receptors originated from a human donor with HPV-associated anogenital cancer. CDR3s include the opening cysteine and the closing phenylalanine or tryptophan. The order of the fields is V gene, CDR3 length, J gene, D gene, clone size, CDR3 protein, CDR3 DNA. A D gene is named only where the DNA matches it firmly. A clone size is listed for some rows: how often the clone was seen (once, few, many), or a class if it is expanded.

TRBV5-1,19,TRBJ2-1,NA,once,CASSPEGTQPPGHYNEQFF,TGCGCCAGCAGCCCAGAGGGGACACAACCCCCAGGGCATTACAATGAGCAGTTCTTC
TRBV7-2,13,TRBJ2-7,NA,NA,CASSEVFPYEQYF,TGTGCCAGCAGCGAGGTGTTCCCCTACGAGCAGTACTTC
TRBV19,17,TRBJ1-4,TRBD1,once,CASSEQGQSATNEKLFF,TGTGCCAGTAGTGAGCAGGGACAGTCAGCAACTAATGAAAAACTGTTTTTT
TRBV27,15,TRBJ2-1,TRBD1,NA,CASSPQGASYNEQFF,TGTGCCAGCAGCCCACAGGGGGCTTCCTACAATGAGCAGTTCTTC
TRBV18,14,TRBJ2-7,NA,NA,CASSPPEESYEQYF,TGTGCCAGCTCACCACCGGAGGAATCCTACGAGCAGTACTTC
TRBV7-9,13,TRBJ1-5,NA,NA,CASRKQENQPQHF,TGTGCCAGCAGGAAGCAGGAAAATCAGCCCCAGCATTTT
TRBV5-1,15,TRBJ2-1,NA,NA,CASSLSLQSYNEQFF,TGCGCCAGCAGCTTATCTCTACAGTCCTACAATGAGCAGTTCTTC
TRBV6-6,16,TRBJ1-1,TRBD1,NA,CASSPISNRGYTEAFF,TGTGCCAGCAGTCCAATATCGAACAGGGGCTACACTGAAGCTTTCTTT
TRBV27,15,TRBJ1-1,TRBD1,NA,CASSPGQGRDTEAFF,TGTGCCAGCAGTCCCGGACAGGGGCGGGACACTGAAGCTTTCTTT
TRBV10-2,14,TRBJ2-7,NA,once,CASRSALTDYEQYF,TGCGCCAGCAGGTCGGCTTTAACCGACTACGAGCAGTACTTC
TRBV6-6,15,TRBJ1-1,TRBD1,NA,CASSYSRTGVTEAFF,TGTGCCAGCAGTTACTCAAGGACAGGGGTAACTGAAGCTTTCTTT
TRBV6-5,15,TRBJ2-3,NA,NA,CASSRGGNYIDTQYF,TGTGCCAGCAGCCGAGGCGGGAATTACATAGATACGCAGTATTTT
TRBV28,15,TRBJ2-3,TRBD1,NA,CASSSRQGATGTQYF,TGTGCCAGCAGTTCTCGGCAGGGGGCGACAGGTACGCAGTATTTT
TRBV2,13,TRBJ2-5,NA,NA,CASSLYPLGEQYF,TGTGCCAGCAGTCTATACCCTTTGGGGGAGCAGTACTTC
TRBV19,13,TRBJ2-7,TRBD1,once,CASSVDRAGEQYF,TGTGCCAGTAGCGTGGACAGGGCCGGCGAGCAGTACTTC
TRBV19,14,TRBJ1-1,NA,NA,CASSLQGLGPEAFF,TGTGCCAGTAGTCTTCAGGGGCTAGGCCCTGAAGCTTTCTTT
TRBV10-2,15,TRBJ2-5,NA,once,CASSGQAGAQETQYF,TGCGCCAGCAGTGGCCAGGCGGGGGCACAAGAGACCCAGTACTTC
TRBV18,17,TRBJ2-1,NA,NA,CASSPTPLGFNYNEQFF,TGTGCCAGCTCACCGACCCCTCTGGGATTCAATTACAATGAGCAGTTCTTC
TRBV30,15,TRBJ1-1,NA,NA,CAWSVPQGVNTEAFF,TGTGCCTGGAGTGTACCCCAGGGAGTGAACACTGAAGCTTTCTTT
TRBV18,17,TRBJ2-3,TRBD2,NA,CASSPLRTSGVTDTQYF,TGTGCCAGCTCACCACTTAGGACTAGCGGGGTCACAGATACGCAGTATTTT
TRBV19,13,TRBJ1-5,TRBD1,NA,CASIGGASQPQHF,TGTGCCAGTATAGGGGGCGCGAGCCAGCCCCAGCATTTT
TRBV5-6,14,TRBJ2-7,NA,NA,CASSLMSRAGEQYF,TGTGCCAGCAGCTTGATGTCCCGCGCGGGCGAGCAGTACTTC
TRBV2,15,TRBJ1-4,NA,NA,CASNRQDTTNEKLFF,TGTGCCAGCAATCGACAAGATACAACTAATGAAAAACTGTTTTTT
TRBV6-6,15,TRBJ2-3,NA,NA,CASSFSAVRTDTQYF,TGTGCCAGCAGTTTCTCGGCTGTGCGCACAGATACGCAGTATTTT
TRBV9,14,TRBJ1-2,TRBD1,NA,CASSVGQGGYGYTF,TGTGCCAGCAGCGTAGGACAGGGTGGCTATGGCTACACCTTC
TRBV5-1,14,TRBJ2-7,TRBD2,NA,CASSLRAGGNEQYF,TGCGCCAGCAGCTTGAGAGCGGGGGGGAACGAGCAGTACTTC
TRBV19,15,TRBJ1-3,NA,NA,CASSTGWAAGNTIYF,TGTGCCAGTAGTACTGGCTGGGCGGCTGGAAACACCATATATTTT
TRBV7-6,15,TRBJ1-1,NA,once,CATTTRKSLGTEAFF,TGTGCCACCACGACCAGGAAGAGCCTGGGGACTGAAGCTTTCTTT
TRBV19,11,TRBJ2-5,NA,NA,CATPAGNTQYF,TGTGCCACCCCGGCTGGGAATACCCAGTACTTC
TRBV7-9,14,TRBJ2-7,NA,NA,CASSSPRTWDGLYF,TGTGCCAGCAGCTCCCCCAGGACGTGGGACGGGCTGTACTTC
TRBV28,14,TRBJ2-7,TRBD1,NA,CASRTLDRANEQYF,TGTGCCAGCAGGACATTGGACAGGGCCAACGAGCAGTACTTC
TRBV5-4,16,TRBJ2-2,TRBD1,NA,CASSLRTGGLTGELFF,TGTGCCAGCAGCCTCCGGACAGGGGGCCTGACCGGGGAGCTGTTTTTT
TRBV19,13,TRBJ2-7,TRBD1,NA,CASSSTGWYEQYF,TGTGCCAGTAGTTCGACAGGGTGGTACGAGCAGTACTTC
TRBV9,15,TRBJ2-7,TRBD2,once,CASSVASGRLYEQYF,TGTGCCAGCAGCGTAGCCAGCGGGAGGCTCTACGAGCAGTACTTC